Each of the 22 T cell receptor beta chains below was sequenced from the same sample in a study of CXCR3-negative and CXCR3-positive naive CD8 T cells. Libraries of TRB cDNA were made by 5' RACE and carried UMIs. TCRdb reprocessed the 5' RACE reads and reports one entry per CDR3 protein, with no DNA. The listing contains over 70,000 distinct CDR3 sequences. The specimen sequenced was naive CXCR3- CD8+ T cells from blood. The subset denotes: CD45RO-CCR7+CD27+CD95- naive CD8+ T cells lacking CXCR3 (TNR3-). The receptor source for this set is a human donor in good health. Some clones in this sample may be carry-over from other donors' samples.

This chain connects TRBV7-3 to TRBJ2-5; TCRdb's D gene call, TRBD2, goes unchecked for lack of DNA. The CDR3 length is 13 residues. CDR1 is SGHTA and CDR2 is FQGTGA in the germline V gene. The CDR3: CASSLTTLGTQYF.

The V call is TRBV25-1, the J call TRBJ1-6. This CDR3 spans 16 amino acids. Germline CDR1 is MGHDK and CDR2 is SYGVNS. CDR3 amino acids: CASSDSYRVYNSPLHF.

J is TRBJ2-7 and V is TRBV10-2. The CDR3 is 14 amino acids. Germline V gene sequence: CDR1 WSHSY, CDR2 SAAADI. The CDR3 region is CASSEVGGFDEQYF.

The chain joins TRBV7-3 to TRBJ2-3; TCRdb picks TRBD2, but there is no DNA to check that call. This CDR3 spans 15 amino acids. CDR1 SGHTA and CDR2 FQGTGA come from the germline V gene. CDR3 residues: CASSSGTSGSDTQYF.

The chain is built from TRBV6-5 and TRBJ1-5; absent DNA, TCRdb's TRBD1 call cannot be checked. Germline V CDR1 and CDR2: MNHEY, SVGAGI. This CDR3 has 13 amino acids. The CDR3 protein is CASSVLQGQPQHF.

The rearrangement uses TRBV11-2 and TRBJ2-1; the D call from TCRdb, TRBD1, cannot be confirmed without DNA. The CDR3 totals 12 residues. Germline V gene lookup returns CDR1 SGHAT and CDR2 FQNNGV. This CDR3 reads CASSLTGSEQFF. Combining the CDR3 with reference TRBV11-2 and TRBJ2-1 gives the whole variable domain EAGVAQSPRYKIIEKRQSVAFWCNPISGHATLYWYQQILGQGPKLLIQFQNNGVVDDSQLPKDRFSAERLKGVDSTLKIQPAKLEDSAVYLCASSLTGSEQFFGPGTRLTVL.

The gene calls are TRBV18 and TRBJ2-3; TCRdb gives TRBD2 as the D gene, but with no DNA this cannot be confirmed. Looked up from germline, CDR1 is KGHSH and CDR2 is LQKENI. This CDR3 spans 17 amino acids. The chain's CDR3 is CASSSARRVVQTDTQYF. The full variable domain, its missing parts supplied by reference TRBV18 and TRBJ2-3, is NAGVMQNPRHLVRRRGQEARLRCSPMKGHSHVYWYRQLPEEGLKFMVYLQKENIIDESGMPKERFSAEFPKEGPSILRIQQVVRGDSAAYFCASSSARRVVQTDTQYFGPGTRLTVL.

The chain recombines TRBV4-2 with TRBJ2-7; TCRdb's assignment of TRBD2 cannot be checked, as there is no DNA. Per germline, CDR1 LGHNA and CDR2 YNFKEQ. This CDR3 is 16 amino acids long. The CDR3 reads CASSQDPSGGAYEQYF.

V usage is TRBV18 and J usage is TRBJ2-7; TCRdb returns TRBD1, unconfirmable since there is no DNA. The germline CDR1 and CDR2 sequences are KGHSH and LQKENI. CDR3 length: 12 residues. CDR3 loop: CASSQPGEEQYF.

J is TRBJ2-2 and V is TRBV29-1; TCRdb designates TRBD1, a call that cannot be tested without DNA. The germline V gene encodes CDR1 SQVTM and CDR2 ANQGSEA. The CDR3 loop spans 14 amino acids. The CDR3 loop is CSVLGQTNTGELFF.

The gene calls are TRBV4-2 and TRBJ2-1; TCRdb names TRBD2, which stays unverified in the absence of DNA. Germline V CDR1 and CDR2: LGHNA, YNFKEQ. The CDR3 loop spans 17 amino acids. The CDR3 sequence is CASSQGLAGGLMDEQFF.

The V gene is TRBV4-2, the J gene TRBJ1-1; TCRdb reports TRBD1, a call that lacks DNA to check it against. This CDR3 is built from 17 residues. Germline V gene sequence: CDR1 LGHNA, CDR2 YNFKEQ. The CDR3 region is CASSIAGQEFMNTEAFF.

V is TRBV28 and J is TRBJ2-1; TCRdb selects TRBD1, and the lack of DNA leaves this call unchecked. The CDR3 loop spans 15 amino acids. Germline CDR1 reads MDHEN; CDR2 reads SYDVKM. CDR3 amino acids: CASSLTGGIHNEQFF.

This chain connects TRBV7-9 to TRBJ2-7; the D gene TCRdb calls, TRBD1, cannot be checked with no DNA. Germline CDR1 and CDR2: SEHNR and FQNEAQ (reference sequence). This CDR3 has 19 amino acids. This CDR3 reads CASSLERSGRTANSYEQYF.

The V and J genes are TRBV15 and TRBJ2-2; TCRdb proposes TRBD2, but this gene call is untestable without DNA. The CDR3 contains 16 residues. Per the germline V gene, CDR1 is LNHNV and CDR2 is YYDKDF (reference sequence). CDR3 in amino acids: CATSSGTSGILGELFF.

The gene calls are TRBV29-1 and TRBJ1-2; TCRdb picks TRBD1, but there is no DNA to check that call. The CDR3 loop spans 14 amino acids. Germline CDR1 reads SQVTM; CDR2 reads ANQGSEA. CDR3 protein: CSVEDRTGTYGYTF. The full variable domain, in which reference TRBV29-1 and TRBJ1-2 provide the parts outside the CDR3, is SAVISQKPSRDICQRGTSLTIQCQVDSQVTMMFWYRQQPGQSLTLIATANQGSEATYESGFVIDKFPISRPNLTFSTLTVSNMSPEDSSIYLCSVEDRTGTYGYTFGSGTRLTVV.

The V call is TRBV27, the J call TRBJ1-2. The CDR3 extends over 13 amino acids. From germline, CDR1 is MNHEY and CDR2 SMNVEV (reference sequence). The CDR3 region is CASSLRVNYGYTF.

The chain links TRBV18 to TRBJ1-1. CDR3 length equals 14 residues. Germline V gene lookup returns CDR1 KGHSH and CDR2 LQKENI. The CDR3 is CASSRIGSDTEAFF.

V gene TRBV4-1 combines with J gene TRBJ2-7; TCRdb's assignment of TRBD1 cannot be checked, as there is no DNA. The CDR3 covers 15 residues. The V gene's germline CDR1 is MGHRA and CDR2 YSYEKL. The CDR3 sequence is CASSQPGQGAYEQYF.

This sequence joins TRBV29-1 and TRBJ2-7. This CDR3 region has 13 residues. Germline V lookup: CDR1 SQVTM, CDR2 ANQGSEA. The CDR3 region is CSVGPIPSYEQYF.

The rearrangement uses TRBV5-6 and TRBJ2-7; lacking DNA, the TRBD1 call made by TCRdb goes unchecked. From germline, CDR1 is SGHDT and CDR2 YYEEEE. This CDR3 is 14 amino acids long. The CDR3 reads CASSAGTSYYEQYF.

The gene calls are TRBV4-2 and TRBJ1-2; the TCRdb call, TRBD1, lacks DNA for checking. The CDR3 covers 15 residues. From germline, CDR1 is LGHNA and CDR2 YNFKEQ. The CDR3 is CASSQGNLGQYGYTF.